Presented here are 27 T cell receptor beta chains from one specimen sequenced in a study of T cells after yellow fever vaccination. TCRdb called the 5' RACE reads again in MiXCR, with one record for every CDR3 protein. The sample lists approximately 600,000 distinct CDR3 sequences, around 12% seen once, with just under 15% in the top ten. Sequencing was performed on PBMCs, taken on the day of the yellow fever booster vaccination. Receptors were obtained from a man aged 30 to 45 who received the YFV17D yellow fever vaccine.

This clonotype was seen only a few times. J is TRBJ2-2 and V is TRBV7-6, with D maybe TRBD2 (5 bases). With 0 bases removed from V and 6 bases from J, the gap between germline ends came to 8 bases. The CDR3 has 14 residues. Germline CDR1 SGHVS, CDR2 FNYEAQ. The CDR3 DNA reads as TGTGCCAGCAGCTTAGCGCGGGCGGCCGGGGAGCTGTTTTTT. Protein product: CASSLARAAGELFF.

Only a few counts were recorded for this clonotype. This chain links TRBV18 with TRBJ2-1, with a weak D call TRBD2 (5 bases). V lost 1 base and J lost 6, with 25 bases in between. This CDR3 contains 19 residues. Germline V gene sequence: CDR1 KGHSH, CDR2 LQKENI. This chain's CDR3 is CASSPRLLARSWLANEQFF. The CDR3, as DNA: TGTGCCAGCTCACCACGCCTCCTAGCCCGTTCTTGGTTGGCCAATGAGCAGTTCTTC.

This clonotype was detected a few times. The rearrangement links TRBV2 to TRBJ2-3, with D hard to call. The CDR3 is made up of 14 amino acids. CDR1 SNHLY and CDR2 FYNNEI come from the germline V gene. V lost 7 bases, J lost 2 bases, and 13 bases lay in between. CDR3 protein: CASNLAKTTDTQYF. Here the CDR3 DNA reads TGTGCCAGCAACCTCGCGAAAACCACAGATACGCAGTATTTT.

V usage is TRBV4-3 and J usage is TRBJ1-1; perhaps TRBD1 as D (5 bases). Germline V gene lookup returns CDR1 LGHNA and CDR2 YSLEER. This CDR3 is built from 15 residues. The V and J ends lost 2 bases and 8 bases respectively, with 18 bases between them. This CDR3 reads CASSQPDIPNGEAFF. The CDR3 region has the DNA TGCGCCAGCAGCCAACCGGACATCCCGAACGGGGAAGCTTTCTTT.

Only a few counts were recorded for this clonotype. This chain links TRBV5-1 with TRBJ2-5; the D gene is possibly TRBD1 (6 bases). The CDR3 contains 14 residues. Germline V lookup: CDR1 SGHRS, CDR2 YFSETQ. The V and J ends lost 1 base and 5 bases respectively, with 12 bases between them. The CDR3, as DNA: TGCGCCAGCAGCTTGTCAGGGGAACGGGAGACCCAGTACTTC. Residues: CASSLSGERETQYF.

A few counts support this clonotype. The J gene is TRBJ2-7, the V gene TRBV20-1, with D maybe TRBD1 (6 bases). The CDR3 is 15 amino acids. The germline V gene has CDR1 DFQATT and CDR2 SNEGSKA (reference sequence). V lost 0 bases, J lost 0 bases, and 12 bases lay in between. CDR3 residues: CSARDSGDVSYEQYF. The CDR3 DNA follows: TGCAGTGCTAGAGATTCAGGGGATGTCTCCTACGAGCAGTACTTC.

This chain links TRBV7-2 with TRBJ2-3; D not resolved. Germline V CDR1 and CDR2: SGHTA, FQGNSA. The length of the CDR3 is 15 residues. Trimming shortened V by 3 bases and J by 1 base, and 11 bases separated the two germline ends. CDR3 DNA: TGTGCCAGCAGCTTTTTCTTCGGCGGCACAGATACGCAGTATTTT. Protein sequence: CASSFFFGGTDTQYF. Combining the CDR3 with reference TRBV7-2 and TRBJ2-3 gives the whole variable domain GAGVSQSPSNKVTEKGKDVELRCDPISGHTALYWYRQSLGQGLEFLIYFQGNSAPDKSGLPSDRFSAERTGGSVSTLTIQRTQQEDSAVYLCASSFFFGGTDTQYFGPGTRLTVL.

J is TRBJ2-7 and V is TRBV12-3 or TRBV12-4; 7 positions agree with TRBD2. V shed 7 bases and J 2 bases; nucleotides not matched to a gene: 8. This CDR3 region has 14 residues. The CDR3 DNA reads as TGTGCCAGCACCTCACCGGGGGGAACCTACGAGCAGTACTTC. Translating it yields CASTSPGGTYEQYF.

The chain couples TRBV5-1 to TRBJ2-3; D is unresolved. The CDR3 length is 13 residues. Trimming shortened V by 0 bases and J by 2 bases, and 4 bases separated the two germline ends. The V gene's germline CDR1 is SGHRS and CDR2 YFSETQ. CDR3 in amino acids: CASSLVVTDTQYF. In DNA, the CDR3 is TGCGCCAGCAGCTTGGTCGTCACAGATACGCAGTATTTT.

This clonotype was seen more than once but under ten times. In DNA form, the CDR3 reads TGTGCCAGCAGTTCGTCCCCAGGGATTGAGACCCAGTACTTC. Translating it yields CASSSSPGIETQYF. The genes are TRBV6-5 and TRBJ2-5, with a weak D call TRBD1 (5 bases). CDR1 is MNHEY and CDR2 is SVGAGI in the germline V gene. The CDR3 is 14 residues long. Trimming shortened V by 4 bases and J by 5 bases, and 14 bases separated the two germline ends.

The CDR3 sequence: CASSWIAGTLHF. Here the CDR3 DNA reads TGTGCCAGCAGTTGGATAGCGGGCACCCTCCACTTT. This sequence joins TRBV12-3 or TRBV12-4 and TRBJ1-6; D ambiguous. The CDR3 is made up of 12 amino acids. The V and J ends lost 4 bases and 14 bases respectively, with 12 bases between them.

For this clonotype: One end of the junction does not line up with germline, which may come from a read error. The chain has TRBV19 and TRBJ2-7; weak D call: TRBD1 (7 bases). Per germline, CDR1 LNHDA and CDR2 SQIVND (reference sequence). This CDR3 comprises 14 residues. The CDR3 DNA sequence: TGTGACAGTAGTGCGGGACAGAACCTACGAAAGCAGTACTTC. Translated, it gives CDSSAGQNLRKQYF.

The rearrangement links TRBV19 to TRBJ2-5; TRBD2 matches 10 bases. Germline-derived CDR1 and CDR2 are LNHDA and SQIVND (reference sequence). V shed 7 bases and J 0 bases; nucleotides not matched to a gene: 8. CDR3 length: 16 residues. As DNA, the CDR3 is TGTGCCAGTACGCCTAGCGGGAGTGTGTACCAAGAGACCCAGTACTTC. It is translated as CASTPSGSVYQETQYF.

This clonotype was picked up a small number of times. This chain joins TRBV7-9 and TRBJ2-7; possibly TRBD2 for D (5 bases). V was pared by 4 bases and J by 0 bases, with 13 bases between. This CDR3 has 15 amino acids. Germline lookup yields CDR1 SEHNR and CDR2 FQNEAQ (reference sequence). The CDR3 reads CASSYDYSRSYEQYF. CDR3 DNA sequence: TGTGCCAGCAGCTATGACTACAGCCGCTCCTACGAGCAGTACTTC.

This clonotype appeared many times. V is TRBV5-1 and J is TRBJ2-2; a weak D match, TRBD2 (6 bases). The CDR3 runs 15 residues. Trimming cost V 2 bases and J 5 bases, with 13 bases left between them. Germline V CDR1 and CDR2: SGHRS, YFSETQ. The CDR3, as DNA: TGCGCCAGCAGCTTTGGAGGGCCGGAGACCGGGGAGCTGTTTTTT. As protein: CASSFGGPETGELFF.

The rearrangement links TRBV5-1 to TRBJ1-1; D not certain. The CDR3 has 15 residues. With 0 bases removed from V and 1 base from J, the gap between germline ends came to 10 bases. Looked up from germline, CDR1 is SGHRS and CDR2 is YFSETQ. Here the CDR3 DNA reads TGCGCCAGCAGCTTGGGGAAGCTCGCGAACACTGAAGCTTTCTTT. Translation: CASSLGKLANTEAFF.

Notes on this clonotype: The junction shows a germline mismatch at one end, possibly a read error. This chain uses TRBV12-3 or TRBV12-4 with TRBJ2-1; 10 bases agree with TRBD2. This CDR3 is 14 amino acids long. The CDR3 here is CASSVAGGPNEQFF. The CDR3 nucleotides are TGTGCCAGCAGTGTAGCGGGAGGTCCAAATGAGCAGTTCTTC.

This clonotype was seen a handful of times. V gene TRBV19 combines with J gene TRBJ2-7; TRBD1 matches at 8 bases. This CDR3 is 15 amino acids long. The J segment lost 2 bases and the V segment lost 9 bases, leaving 12 bases of the junction unmatched. The V gene's germline CDR1 is LNHDA and CDR2 SQIVND (reference sequence). The CDR3: CASRPGTGVPYEQYF. The CDR3 bases are TGTGCCAGCAGACCCGGGACAGGCGTCCCCTACGAGCAGTACTTC.

This clonotype was recorded at least ten times. The chain carries TRBV18 and TRBJ1-6, with a tentative D call TRBD1 (5 bases). Between the trimmed V and J ends, which lost 3 bases and 5 bases, there was a span of 11 bases. Germline V lookup: CDR1 KGHSH, CDR2 LQKENI. The CDR3 is made up of 15 amino acids. The CDR3 DNA reads TGTGCCAGCTCACCCGTCAGGGAAGATAATTCACCCCTCCACTTT. This codes for CASSPVREDNSPLHF.

CDR3 DNA: TGTGCCAGCAGCCCAGCGACGTCCACCCTAGCAGGGGCAGATACGCAGTATTTT. This encodes CASSPATSTLAGADTQYF. This chain uses TRBV11-1 with TRBJ2-3, with D perhaps matching TRBD1 (6 bases). There are 18 residues in the CDR3. V lost 5 bases and J lost 4, with 25 bases in between. CDR1 SGHAT and CDR2 FQDESV come from the germline V gene (reference sequence).

The rearrangement uses TRBV7-2 and TRBJ2-1; TRBD2 might be the D (7 bases). This CDR3 contains 17 residues. Trimming removed 3 bases at V and 1 base at J, with 16 bases between. Germline CDR1 SGHTA, CDR2 FQGNSA. CDR3 residues: CASSFPPGGHSYNEQFF. Here the CDR3 DNA reads TGTGCCAGCAGCTTTCCCCCGGGGGGCCATTCCTACAATGAGCAGTTCTTC.

Written as DNA, the CDR3 is TGCGCCAGCAGCCAACCTTTGGGCGGGAGTTACGAGCAGTACTTC. Its translation is CASSQPLGGSYEQYF. This chain connects TRBV4-3 to TRBJ2-7, with 7 bases matching TRBD2. The CDR3 is 15 amino acids. Germline V lookup: CDR1 LGHNA, CDR2 YSLEER. Trimming took 2 bases from V and 4 from J; bases not matched to a gene: 8.

The chain carries TRBV12-3 or TRBV12-4 and TRBJ2-3; tentatively, D is TRBD1 (5 bases). This CDR3 has 19 amino acids. The V end was cut by 3 bases, the J end by 0 bases, with 22 bases between. CDR3 sequence: CASSFPNPRRTSSTDTQYF. In DNA form, the CDR3 reads TGTGCCAGCAGTTTTCCAAACCCTAGGCGGACATCTAGCACAGATACGCAGTATTTT.

This clonotype has a handful of counts. J is TRBJ2-5 and V is TRBV12-3 or TRBV12-4, with 7 bases fitting TRBD1. The CDR3 has 14 amino acids. J was trimmed by 3 bases and V by 6 bases; bases with no gene match: 7. The CDR3 sequence: CASSRDRGEETQYF. The CDR3 bases are TGTGCCAGCAGCCGGGACAGAGGGGAAGAGACCCAGTACTTC.

This clonotype was detected a few times. The rearrangement links TRBV7-2 to TRBJ1-2, with D unclear. Germline-derived CDR1 and CDR2 are SGHTA and FQGNSA. The CDR3 length is 14 residues. Between the trimmed V and J ends, which lost 5 bases and 2 bases, there was a span of 12 bases. CDR3 sequence reads: CASSPSRENYGYTF. The DNA of the CDR3 is TGTGCCAGCAGCCCCTCCAGAGAGAACTATGGCTACACCTTC.

V gene TRBV6-1 combines with J gene TRBJ2-2; 9 nucleotides match TRBD1. CDR3 length equals 14 residues. The germline V gene encodes CDR1 MNHNS and CDR2 SASEGT. J gave up 8 bases and V 6 bases, and 7 bases lay outside the gene matches. In DNA, the CDR3 is TGTGCCAGCAGCTGGGGACAGGGATCAGGGGAGCTGTTTTTT. Encoded protein: CASSWGQGSGELFF.

Many counts were recorded for this clonotype. The chain combines TRBV4-2 with TRBJ2-1; TRBD1 is a possible D gene (5 bases). Trimming stripped 3 bases from V and 10 bases from J, with 10 bases between. Germline V gene sequence: CDR1 LGHNA, CDR2 YNFKEQ. CDR3 length: 12 amino acids. The CDR3 loop is CASSHISGEQFF. The CDR3 bases are TGTGCCAGCAGCCACATCTCAGGGGAGCAGTTCTTC.